This passage covers 9 T cell receptor beta chains from one sample sequenced in a study of cytomegalovirus exposure and HLA in healthy donors. Assay: immunoSEQ multiplex PCR; the TCRdb copy retains only in-frame clones and omits some. The table includes roughly 270,000 clones, approximately 87% detected once. The sequencing sample was made of PBMCs. The receptors here all came from a woman aged 18-29 years in good health and CMV-seronegative.

The genes are TRBV2 and TRBJ2-5, with 7 nucleotides matching TRBD2. From germline, CDR1 is SNHLY and CDR2 FYNNEI. This CDR3 contains 17 residues. V gave up 3 bases and J gave up 6 bases; unmatched junction bases: 16. The CDR3, as DNA: TGTGCCAGCAGTGAGTCTGATAACGGGGCGGGAGCGAAGACCCAGTACTTC. Translation gives CASSESDNGAGAKTQYF.

This chain links TRBV5-1 with TRBJ2-1, with D tentatively TRBD1 (6 bases). Germline CDR1 SGHRS, CDR2 YFSETQ. V lost 2 bases, J lost 0 bases, and 12 bases lay in between. This CDR3 is 16 amino acids long. CDR3 loop: CASSLTGHSSYNEQFF. The DNA of the CDR3 is TGCGCCAGCAGCTTAACGGGACATAGCTCCTACAATGAGCAGTTCTTC.

This chain joins TRBV5-6 and TRBJ2-3, with 12 nucleotides matching TRBD2. Trimming removed 4 bases from V and 8 bases from J; junction bases left unmatched: 8. CDR3 length: 15 residues. CDR1 SGHDT and CDR2 YYEEEE come from the germline V gene. The CDR3 DNA sequence: TGTGCCAGCAGCAGGGGACTAGCGGGCGTTGTTACGCAGTATTTT. Its translation: CASSRGLAGVVTQYF.

This clone was recorded once. The CDR3 loop reads CASSKEGSSYNEQFF. The CDR3 DNA is TGCGCCAGCAGCAAGGAGGGGAGCTCCTACAATGAGCAGTTCTTC. This sequence joins TRBV5-1 and TRBJ2-1, with a weak D call TRBD2 (6 bases). This CDR3 has 15 residues. Germline lookup yields CDR1 SGHRS and CDR2 YFSETQ. V gave up 4 bases and J gave up 0 bases, with 11 bases separating them.

This sequence joins TRBV6-5 and TRBJ2-1; TRBD1 aligns across 12 bases. The germline gives CDR1 MNHEY, CDR2 SVGAGI. CDR3 length equals 15 residues. Trimming removed 6 bases from V and 7 bases from J; junction bases left unmatched: 7. The DNA for the CDR3 is TGTGCCAGCAGCTCCGGGACAGGGGGCTTGAATGAGCAGTTCTTC. Translating it yields CASSSGTGGLNEQFF.

The rearrangement uses TRBV27 and TRBJ2-4; the match to TRBD1 covers 11 bases. V lost 8 bases and J lost 0; bases outside the gene matches: 12. Germline-derived CDR1 and CDR2 are MNHEY and SMNVEV (reference sequence). The CDR3 runs to 18 residues. In DNA, the CDR3 is TGTGCCAGCCCGAAGGGGACAGGGGGGATACTAGCCAAAAACATTCAGTACTTC. Its protein product is CASPKGTGGILAKNIQYF.

This sequence joins TRBV5-1 and TRBJ2-3, with D uncertain. This CDR3 region has 13 residues. CDR1 is SGHRS and CDR2 is YFSETQ in the germline V gene. V lost 1 base and J lost 3, with 6 bases in between. The chain's CDR3 is CASSLFGTDTQYF. In DNA form, the CDR3 reads TGCGCCAGCAGCTTGTTCGGGACAGATACGCAGTATTTT.

The J gene is TRBJ2-7, the V gene TRBV11-2, with a possible D match to TRBD2 (6 bases). CDR1 is SGHAT and CDR2 is FQNNGV in the germline V gene. CDR3 length equals 13 residues. Trimming pared 5 bases from V and 7 bases from J, leaving 15 bases between. The CDR3 nucleotides are TGTGCCAGCAGCGCAAGTTTGGCGGGGGAGCAGTACTTC. Amino acid sequence: CASSASLAGEQYF. The full variable domain, its missing parts supplied by reference TRBV11-2 and TRBJ2-7, is EAGVAQSPRYKIIEKRQSVAFWCNPISGHATLYWYQQILGQGPKLLIQFQNNGVVDDSQLPKDRFSAERLKGVDSTLKIQPAKLEDSAVYLCASSASLAGEQYFGPGTRLTVT.

V gene TRBV28 combines with J gene TRBJ2-1; 9 nucleotides agree with TRBD1. The trim removed 3 bases at V and 8 bases at J, leaving 14 bases unmatched. Per germline, CDR1 MDHEN and CDR2 SYDVKM. This CDR3 comprises 17 residues. CDR3 in amino acids: CASSFPTLRDRADEQFF. In DNA, the CDR3 is TGTGCCAGCAGTTTCCCGACACTCCGGGACAGGGCGGATGAGCAGTTCTTC. Filled out from reference TRBV28 and TRBJ2-1, the complete variable domain reads DVKVTQSSRYLVKRTGEKVFLECVQDMDHENMFWYRQDPGLGLRLIYFSYDVKMKEKGDIPEGYSVSREKKERFSLILESASTNQTSMYLCASSFPTLRDRADEQFFGPGTRLTVL.